A selection of T cell receptor beta chains follows, all from one sample in a study of T cells in Graves' hyperthyroidism and ophthalmopathy. TCRdb re-derived calls from the multiplex PCR reads in MiXCR, one entry per CDR3 protein. The sample contains about 570,000 distinct CDR3 sequences, just over 45% of which appear only once. Sequencing was carried out using peripheral blood or thyroid tissue (not recorded which). These receptors were obtained from an adult woman with Graves' disease, either hyperthyroidism or ophthalmopathy (not recorded which). Each CDR3 is given with its conserved first and last residue. The D gene is left open where the match is weak. The size entry is marked missing in some rows and otherwise reads once, few, many or a size class.

d_call: -
j_call: TRBJ1-5
v_call: TRBV3-1
clone_size: many
cdr3_aa: CASSNLRGGHSNQPQHF
cdr3_nt: TGTGCCAGCAGCAATCTTCGGGGAGGACATAGCAATCAGCCCCAGCATTTT

d_call: -
j_call: TRBJ1-5
v_call: TRBV10-3
clone_size: once
cdr3_aa: CAISALWTVNQPQHF
cdr3_nt: TGTGCCATCAGTGCCCTCTGGACAGTAAATCAGCCCCAGCATTTT

d_call: -
j_call: TRBJ2-2
v_call: TRBV28
clone_size: -
cdr3_aa: CASSWGAWRAGLNGELFF
cdr3_nt: TGTGCCAGCAGTTGGGGCGCCTGGAGGGCGGGGCTAAACGGGGAGCTGTTTTTT

d_call: -
j_call: TRBJ2-7
v_call: TRBV2
clone_size: many
cdr3_aa: CASSRQSSYEQYF
cdr3_nt: TGTGCCAGCAGTAGACAGAGCTCCTACGAGCAGTACTTC

d_call: -
j_call: TRBJ1-2
v_call: TRBV10-2
clone_size: -
cdr3_aa: CASKGPGIVYGYTF
cdr3_nt: TGCGCCAGCAAGGGACCTGGGATTGTCTATGGCTACACCTTC

d_call: -
j_call: TRBJ1-5
v_call: TRBV6-1
clone_size: many
cdr3_aa: CASRLQIDLNQPQHF
cdr3_nt: TGTGCCAGCAGACTACAGATAGATCTCAATCAGCCCCAGCATTTT

d_call: -
j_call: TRBJ2-5
v_call: TRBV30
clone_size: many
cdr3_aa: CAWSGIEGETQYF
cdr3_nt: TGTGCCTGGAGTGGTATCGAGGGAGAGACCCAGTACTTC

d_call: -
j_call: TRBJ1-2
v_call: TRBV7-8
clone_size: few
cdr3_aa: CASSFNPGYGYTF
cdr3_nt: TGTGCCAGCAGCTTTAATCCGGGGTATGGCTACACCTTC

d_call: -
j_call: TRBJ1-3
v_call: TRBV11-2
clone_size: -
cdr3_aa: CASSYRDSGNTIYF
cdr3_nt: TGTGCCAGCAGTTACCGGGACTCTGGAAACACCATATATTTT

d_call: -
j_call: TRBJ2-2
v_call: TRBV10-3
clone_size: -
cdr3_aa: CAIGPGITGELFF
cdr3_nt: TGTGCCATCGGGCCAGGCATCACCGGGGAGCTGTTTTTT

d_call: -
j_call: TRBJ2-5
v_call: TRBV7-2
clone_size: -
cdr3_aa: CASSQREQETQYF
cdr3_nt: TGTGCCAGCAGTCAGAGGGAGCAAGAGACCCAGTACTTC

d_call: TRBD1
j_call: TRBJ1-6
v_call: TRBV6-5
clone_size: few
cdr3_aa: CASSYSSPGQPNSPLHF
cdr3_nt: TGTGCCAGCAGTTACTCCTCACCGGGACAGCCTAATTCACCCCTCCACTTT

d_call: TRBD1
j_call: TRBJ1-2
v_call: TRBV30
clone_size: many
cdr3_aa: CAWNTGGYYESYTF
cdr3_nt: TGTGCCTGGAACACAGGGGGCTATTACGAGAGCTACACCTTC

d_call: -
j_call: TRBJ1-2
v_call: TRBV30
clone_size: -
cdr3_aa: CAWSINRDTYYGYTF
cdr3_nt: TGTGCCTGGAGTATCAACCGGGACACTTACTATGGCTACACCTTC

d_call: TRBD2
j_call: TRBJ2-1
v_call: TRBV7-2
clone_size: -
cdr3_aa: CASSSSLAGGPRFF
cdr3_nt: TGTGCCAGCAGCTCCTCTCTAGCGGGAGGGCCGAGGTTCTTC

d_call: TRBD1
j_call: TRBJ1-1
v_call: TRBV10-3
clone_size: many
cdr3_aa: CATAGQGNTEAFF
cdr3_nt: TGTGCCACGGCTGGACAGGGGAACACTGAAGCTTTCTTT

d_call: -
j_call: TRBJ1-4
v_call: TRBV11-2
clone_size: many
cdr3_aa: CASSLTSPGRKLFF
cdr3_nt: TGTGCCAGCAGCTTGACTTCCCCCGGACGAAAACTGTTTTTT

d_call: TRBD2
j_call: TRBJ2-7
v_call: TRBV11-2
clone_size: many
cdr3_aa: CASSSLAGGYEQYF
cdr3_nt: TGTGCCAGCAGCTCTTTAGCGGGAGGCTACGAGCAGTACTTC

d_call: TRBD1
j_call: TRBJ2-7
v_call: TRBV2
clone_size: many
cdr3_aa: CASSLTGQGRREQYF
cdr3_nt: TGTGCCAGCAGTTTAACGGGACAGGGGAGGAGGGAGCAGTACTTC

d_call: -
j_call: TRBJ2-5
v_call: TRBV10-2
clone_size: once
cdr3_aa: CASSASGVTQETQYF
cdr3_nt: TGCGCCAGCAGCGCCTCGGGTGTGACCCAAGAGACCCAGTACTTC

d_call: -
j_call: TRBJ1-2
v_call: TRBV29-1
clone_size: -
cdr3_aa: CSVATRDGVYGYAF
cdr3_nt: TGCAGCGTCGCAACCCGGGACGGGGTCTATGGCTACGCCTTC

d_call: -
j_call: TRBJ2-1
v_call: TRBV2
clone_size: few
cdr3_aa: CASRQAPYSYNEQFF
cdr3_nt: TGTGCCAGCAGGCAAGCGCCTTACTCCTACAATGAGCAGTTCTTC

d_call: TRBD1
j_call: TRBJ1-1
v_call: TRBV20-1
clone_size: once
cdr3_aa: CSARGRGLTITEAFF
cdr3_nt: TGCAGTGCTAGGGGCAGGGGGCTTACGATCACTGAAGCTTTCTTT

d_call: TRBD2
j_call: TRBJ2-2
v_call: TRBV5-1
clone_size: many
cdr3_aa: CASSTSGSTGELFF
cdr3_nt: TGCGCCAGCAGCACTAGCGGGAGCACCGGGGAGCTGTTTTTT

d_call: -
j_call: TRBJ2-3
v_call: TRBV2
clone_size: -
cdr3_aa: CASSESRKRFTDTQYF
cdr3_nt: TGTGCCAGCAGTGAATCCAGGAAGAGATTCACAGATACGCAGTATTTT

d_call: -
j_call: TRBJ1-3
v_call: TRBV10-3
clone_size: few
cdr3_aa: CAIRASTSGNTIYF
cdr3_nt: TGTGCCATCAGGGCATCTACCTCTGGAAACACCATATATTTT

d_call: -
j_call: TRBJ2-3
v_call: TRBV20-1
clone_size: many
cdr3_aa: CSASDWDTQYF
cdr3_nt: TGCAGTGCTAGTGATTGGGATACGCAGTATTTT

d_call: -
j_call: TRBJ1-5
v_call: TRBV7-2
clone_size: once
cdr3_aa: CASSPQGRGNQPQHF
cdr3_nt: TGTGCCAGCAGCCCCCAAGGACGGGGAAATCAGCCCCAGCATTTT

d_call: -
j_call: TRBJ2-5
v_call: TRBV2
clone_size: many
cdr3_aa: CASSEDSAKTQYF
cdr3_nt: TGTGCCAGCAGTGAGGACAGCGCAAAGACCCAGTACTTC

d_call: -
j_call: TRBJ1-1
v_call: TRBV13
clone_size: many
cdr3_aa: CASSLMISGNAEAFF
cdr3_nt: TGTGCCAGCAGCTTAATGATCTCGGGGAATGCTGAAGCTTTCTTT

d_call: TRBD1
j_call: TRBJ1-4
v_call: TRBV6-1
clone_size: -
cdr3_aa: CASRSRDRGGEKLFF
cdr3_nt: TGTGCCAGCAGGAGCCGGGACAGGGGAGGGGAAAAACTGTTTTTT

d_call: -
j_call: TRBJ2-7
v_call: TRBV20-1
clone_size: many
cdr3_aa: CSVLGNEQYF
cdr3_nt: TGCAGTGTATTGGGGAACGAGCAGTACTTC

d_call: -
j_call: TRBJ2-1
v_call: TRBV7-9
clone_size: -
cdr3_aa: CASSLGEANEQFF
cdr3_nt: TGTGCCAGCAGCTTAGGAGAGGCCAATGAGCAGTTCTTC

d_call: -
j_call: TRBJ2-2
v_call: TRBV29-1
clone_size: few
cdr3_aa: CSVDGGNTGELFF
cdr3_nt: TGCAGCGTTGATGGGGGTAACACCGGGGAGCTGTTTTTT

d_call: -
j_call: TRBJ1-1
v_call: TRBV10-3
clone_size: few
cdr3_aa: CAISESGQDMNTEAFF
cdr3_nt: TGTGCCATCAGTGAGTCGGGACAAGACATGAACACTGAAGCTTTCTTT

d_call: -
j_call: TRBJ1-5
v_call: TRBV18
clone_size: -
cdr3_aa: CASPRTGTEGCQPQHF
cdr3_nt: TGTGCCAGCCCACGCACCGGGACGGAGGGATGTCAGCCCCAGCATTTT

d_call: TRBD2
j_call: TRBJ2-3
v_call: TRBV11-2
clone_size: -
cdr3_aa: CASSLDFGSGSTDTQYF
cdr3_nt: TGTGCCAGCAGCTTAGACTTTGGTAGCGGGAGCACAGATACGCAGTATTTT

d_call: TRBD1
j_call: TRBJ2-7
v_call: TRBV14
clone_size: many
cdr3_aa: CASSGARRDRSSYEQYF
cdr3_nt: TGTGCCAGCAGTGGAGCCAGACGGGACAGGAGCTCCTACGAGCAGTACTTC